Listed below are T cell receptor beta chains from one sample, sequenced in a study of cytomegalovirus exposure and HLA in healthy donors. The protocol was immunoSEQ multiplex PCR, while the TCRdb copy is restricted to in-frame clones and leaves out a portion. This sample contains 100,000 or so clones. Sequencing was performed on PBMCs. Receptors originate from a woman aged 25 to 39 in good health and CMV-seronegative. Both conserved end residues are part of each CDR3. D genes are given only for firm matches. Clone sizes are given selectively: once, few, many, or a class where the clone is expanded.

size	D	V	J	CDR3	DNA
-	TRBD2	TRBV9	TRBJ2-5	CASSTSLAGGETQYF	TGTGCCAGCAGCACATCCTTAGCGGGGGGTGAGACCCAGTACTTC
-	TRBD2	TRBV2	TRBJ2-7	CASFRLADYREQYF	TGTGCCAGCTTCAGACTAGCGGACTACAGGGAGCAGTACTTC
-	TRBD2	TRBV7-9	TRBJ2-1	CASSSYGGRGSSYNEQFF	TGTGCCAGCAGCTCATACGGGGGTCGCGGGAGCTCCTACAATGAGCAGTTCTTC
-	-	TRBV11-2	TRBJ2-7	CASSRGGYEQYF	TGTGCCAGCAGCCGAGGGGGCTACGAGCAGTACTTC
-	-	TRBV6-1	TRBJ2-7	CASSQTLLYEQYF	TGTGCCAGCAGTCAAACCCTTCTCTACGAGCAGTACTTC
-	TRBD1	TRBV5-6	TRBJ1-1	CASSPGTGDMNTEAFF	TGTGCCAGCAGCCCCGGGACAGGGGACATGAACACTGAAGCTTTCTTT
-	-	TRBV6-5	TRBJ2-5	CASRNRDHETQYF	TGTGCCAGCAGGAACAGGGATCACGAGACCCAGTACTTC
-	-	TRBV6-4	TRBJ2-5	CASSDPISDLRYQETQYF	TGTGCCAGCAGTGACCCGATTTCGGACTTGAGGTACCAAGAGACCCAGTACTTC
-	TRBD1	TRBV9	TRBJ1-4	CASSLRTGGEGEKLFF	TGTGCCAGCAGCTTGCGGACAGGGGGCGAGGGTGAAAAACTGTTTTTT
-	TRBD1	TRBV28	TRBJ1-2	CASSLAPPRSGGNYGYTF	TGTGCCAGCAGTTTGGCCCCCCCCCGCTCAGGGGGCAATTATGGCTACACCTTC
-	-	TRBV7-2	TRBJ1-6	CASSLVAGNNSPLHF	TGTGCCAGCAGCTTAGTGGCGGGAAATAATTCACCCCTCCACTTT
-	-	TRBV7-3	TRBJ2-7	CASSLRSSASYEQYF	TGTGCCAGCAGCTTAAGGTCTAGCGCATCCTACGAGCAGTACTTC
-	-	TRBV4-1	TRBJ2-5	CASSQGPWLQETQYF	TGCGCCAGCAGCCAAGGGCCCTGGCTTCAAGAGACCCAGTACTTC
-	TRBD2	TRBV6-6	TRBJ2-7	CASNRDYSSYEQYF	TGTGCCAGCAATCGGGACTATTCTTCCTACGAGCAGTACTTC
-	-	TRBV15	TRBJ1-1	CATSRDPSQKTEAFF	TGTGCCACCAGCAGAGATCCATCCCAGAAAACTGAAGCTTTCTTT
-	-	TRBV28	TRBJ1-2	CACSPGTMVLGYGYTF	TGTGCCTGCTCCCCCGGGACTATGGTTCTAGGCTATGGCTACACCTTC
-	-	TRBV28	TRBJ2-7	CASSPPERYSYEQYF	TGTGCCAGCAGTCCCCCCGAGCGTTACTCCTACGAGCAGTACTTC
medium-sized	-	TRBV6-1	TRBJ1-1	CASSSRVLSTEAFF	TGTGCCAGCAGCTCCCGGGTCTTGAGCACTGAAGCTTTCTTT
-	-	TRBV4-1	TRBJ2-2	CASSQTPTGYGFPGELFF	TGCGCCAGCAGCCAAACCCCCACAGGTTACGGATTTCCCGGGGAGCTGTTTTTT
-	TRBD2	TRBV4-1	TRBJ2-7	CASSQETAGASYEQYF	TGCGCCAGCAGCCAAGAGACGGCGGGAGCCTCCTACGAGCAGTACTTC
-	TRBD1	TRBV27	TRBJ1-3	CASSPLGDRGNTIYF	TGTGCCAGCAGCCCCTTGGGGGACAGGGGGAACACCATATATTTT
-	-	TRBV28	TRBJ1-2	CASSLPPFYDYTF	TGTGCCAGCAGCCTACCCCCCTTTTATGACTACACCTTC